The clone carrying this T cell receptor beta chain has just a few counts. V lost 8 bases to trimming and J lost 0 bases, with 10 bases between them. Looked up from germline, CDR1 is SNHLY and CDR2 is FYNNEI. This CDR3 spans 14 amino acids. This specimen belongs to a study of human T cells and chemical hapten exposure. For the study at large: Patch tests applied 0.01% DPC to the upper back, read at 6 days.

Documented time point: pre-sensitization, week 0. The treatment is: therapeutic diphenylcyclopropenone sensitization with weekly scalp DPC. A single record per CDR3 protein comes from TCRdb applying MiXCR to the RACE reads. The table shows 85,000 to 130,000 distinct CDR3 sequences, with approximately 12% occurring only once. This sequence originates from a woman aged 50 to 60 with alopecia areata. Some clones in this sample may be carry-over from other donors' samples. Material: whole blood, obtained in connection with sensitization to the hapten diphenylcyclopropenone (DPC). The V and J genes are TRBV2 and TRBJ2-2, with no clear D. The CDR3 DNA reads TGTGCCAGCCTGCAGACACCGAACACCGGGGAGCTGTTTTTT. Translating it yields CASLQTPNTGELFF.